This note documents a single TCR beta chain sequence. All patients relapsed after autologous stem cell transplantation, and brentuximab vedotin exposure varied. Magnetic negative selection was used to purify CD4+ T cells from thawed PBMCs. Assay used: immunoSEQ multiplex PCR; TCRdb lists only in-frame clones, some missing. This table has thousands of clones, more than 70% appearing once. The CDR3 extends over 14 amino acids. Germline V gene sequence: CDR1 LGHNT, CDR2 FRNRAP. V gave up 5 bases and J gave up 5 bases, with 15 bases separating them. The sample originates from a study of PD-1 blockade in classical Hodgkin lymphoma.

This TCR came from a human donor with classical Hodgkin lymphoma. Here the sequenced sample was CD4+ T cells from blood, taken at baseline. This sequence joins TRBV12-5 and TRBJ1-2; TRBD1 might be the D (6 bases). The DNA of the CDR3 is TGTGCTAGTGGTGTGGAAACAGGGTATTATGGCTACACCTTC. This sequence encodes CASGVETGYYGYTF.